This T cell receptor beta chain stems from a study of cytomegalovirus exposure and HLA in healthy donors. This table comes from immunoSEQ multiplex PCR, and its TCRdb copy is limited to in-frame clones, with some not included. Among around 150,000 clones, about 89% were seen once, and the ten largest hold roughly 3%. The germline CDR1 and CDR2 sequences are SGHRS and YFSETQ. V lost 4 bases, J lost 6 bases, and 9 bases stayed unmatched. This CDR3 region has 14 residues. The sequence derives from a woman aged 18-29 years in good health and CMV-seropositive. The chain carries TRBV5-1 and TRBJ1-2; TRBD1 aligns across 7 bases. Material: PBMCs. DNA of the CDR3: TGCGCCAGCAGCGTTGACAGGGAAATGGATGGCTACACCTTC. This gives the protein CASSVDREMDGYTF.